This TCR beta chain was captured in a study of vaccination effects on CD4 cells after COVID-19. The table came from immunoSEQ multiplex PCR; TCRdb's copy has only in-frame clones and leaves some out. The table records roughly 32,000 clones, approximately 72% of them present only once. CDR1 and CDR2 from the germline V gene are SGHDT and YYEEEE. There are 14 residues in the CDR3. With 1 base removed from V and 4 bases from J, the gap between germline ends came to 11 bases. Worth noting for this clone: Its antigen is unknown.

ViraFEST expansion of antigen-specific CD4+ T cells with viral peptide pools preceded sequencing. Culture proceeded for more than nine days, and CD4+ T cells were then isolated. Participants completed two doses of the BNT162b2 or mRNA-1273 vaccine. At days 3 and 7, half of the medium was exchanged for IL-2 medium. The source of this sequence is a human donor who received a COVID-19 vaccine. The starting material was CD4+ T cells from PBMCs cultured with HCoV-229E spike peptides, obtained after COVID-19 vaccination. The chain couples TRBV5-6 to TRBJ2-5; no firm D call. CDR3 sequence: CASSLWSVSETQYF. CDR3 DNA sequence: TGTGCCAGCAGCTTGTGGTCGGTCTCAGAGACCCAGTACTTC.